The clone carrying this T cell receptor (beta chain) was seen just once. The sample comes from a study of CD8+ T cells in alopecia areata. Turning to the study itself: Patients received oral tofacitinib, 5 to 10 mg twice daily, for moderate-to-severe alopecia areata.

As to treatment: oral pan-JAK inhibitor, 5-10 mg twice daily. Obtained from alopecia areata patients were lesional scalp punch biopsies along with peripheral blood. Once RNA had been extracted, it was reverse transcribed into cDNA to act as the sequencing template. The method was immunoSEQ multiplex PCR; TCRdb's version includes in-frame clones alone and lacks a portion of them. Among 90,000 to 130,000 clones, roughly three fifths were seen once, and the ten largest hold 10% to 15%. V lost 0 bases and J 6 bases, leaving 9 bases between the germline ends. The germline V gene has CDR1 MNHNY and CDR2 SVGAGI (reference sequence). This CDR3 has 13 residues.

The chain uses TRBV6-6 and TRBJ2-7; the D gene is possibly TRBD2 (6 bases). The sample was CD8+ T cells sorted from blood, taken at week 24, from a patient treated with tofacitinib. This sequence originates from a human donor with alopecia areata. This CDR3 is CASSYSEGREQYF. The CDR3 nucleotides are TGTGCCAGCAGTTACTCGGAGGGGCGCGAGCAGTACTTC.